What follows are 8 T cell receptor beta chains derived from one specimen sequenced in a study of shared clonotypes between healthy human individuals. Some clones are missing from TCRdb's copy, which holds only in-frame ones; the method was immunoSEQ multiplex PCR. Altogether over 2 million clones are present, around 95% being singletons, with the ten largest covering around 0.13%. The specimen sequenced was naive CD4+ T cells sorted from blood. Subset reported: CD45RA+ positively selected. These receptors were obtained from a man between 18 and 35 years old in good health.

This clone was observed once. V gene TRBV5-1 combines with J gene TRBJ2-7; TRBD1 aligns across 7 bases. This CDR3 spans 16 amino acids. V lost 4 bases to trimming and J lost 2 bases; unmatched junction nucleotides: 12. Germline lookup yields CDR1 SGHRS and CDR2 YFSETQ. CDR3 sequence: CASSPNWDRIPYEQYF. CDR3 sequence (DNA): TGCGCCAGCAGCCCGAACTGGGACAGAATCCCCTACGAGCAGTACTTC.

CDR3 DNA: TGTGCCAGCAGTTACGGAGCAGGTCGTGAGCAGTTCTTC. Amino acid sequence: CASSYGAGREQFF. This rearrangement joins TRBV6-5 to TRBJ2-1; no reliable D call. The CDR3 consists of 13 residues. Germline V gives CDR1 MNHEY, CDR2 SVGAGI. The germline V and J ends were trimmed by 2 bases and 9 bases, with 11 bases remaining between them.

The chain carries TRBV7-9 and TRBJ2-7; D is possibly TRBD1 (5 bases). Trimming removed 5 bases at V and 5 bases at J, with 19 bases between. Germline loops: CDR1 SEHNR, CDR2 FQNEAQ (reference sequence). The CDR3 extends over 15 amino acids. CDR3 DNA sequence: TGTGCCAGCAGCGCCTCTCATAAGACAGTTAACGAGCAGTACTTC. Translated: CASSASHKTVNEQYF.

A single count supports this clone. The chain combines TRBV5-4 with TRBJ2-5; D is unclear. V dropped 0 bases and J dropped 4 bases, with 10 bases sitting between them. The germline V gene encodes CDR1 SGHNT and CDR2 YYREEE (reference sequence). CDR3 length equals 14 residues. CDR3 sequence (DNA): TGTGCCAGCAGCTTGGCTCTCCTGCCAGAGACCCAGTACTTC. Its translation is CASSLALLPETQYF.

V is TRBV6-5 and J is TRBJ2-5; D remains unclear. Germline CDR1 reads MNHEY; CDR2 reads SVGAGI. Between the trimmed V and J ends, which lost 0 bases and 1 base, there was a span of 3 bases. CDR3 length: 13 amino acids. The CDR3 DNA reads TGTGCCAGCAGTTACTCGACCCAAGAGACCCAGTACTTC. Protein product: CASSYSTQETQYF.

This clone showed up just a few times. Other DNA sequences within the sample encode an identical CDR3. The chain joins TRBV9 to TRBJ2-1; no definite D call. Deletions cut 2 bases from V and 0 bases from J, with 6 bases between. Germline V gene lookup returns CDR1 SGDLS and CDR2 YYNGEE. CDR3 length equals 14 residues. In nucleotides, the CDR3 is TGTGCCAGCAGCGTTAGTAGCTCCTACAATGAGCAGTTCTTC. It translates to CASSVSSSYNEQFF.

With respect to this clone: The same CDR3 also results from other DNA sequences found in this sample. The V and J genes are TRBV29-1 and TRBJ1-1, with 8 bases that match TRBD1. CDR1 is SQVTM, CDR2 ANQGSEA, per germline. The ends lost 4 bases at V and 3 bases at J; junction bases unmatched: 1. This CDR3 has 12 amino acids. CDR3 protein: CSVGQGYTEAFF. The CDR3 region has the DNA TGCAGCGTTGGACAGGGGTACACTGAAGCTTTCTTT.

Only one count was recorded for this clone. The V gene is TRBV11-3, the J gene TRBJ2-5, with 9 bases fitting TRBD1. This CDR3 has 15 residues. Germline CDR1 and CDR2: SGHNT and YENEEA. The ends lost 4 bases at V and 2 bases at J; junction bases unmatched: 5. CDR3 DNA: TGTGCCAGCAGCTCAGGACAGGGGCGGCAAGAGACCCAGTACTTC. Translating gives CASSSGQGRQETQYF.